This TCR beta chain was identified in a study of glioma-infiltrating T cells. Study as a whole: Low-grade gliomas were grade II; glioblastomas were grade IV at initial diagnosis. Dexamethasone exposure before glioma surgery was limited to six or fewer days.

Study conclusions and caveats: Only very few CDR3 sequences appeared in both tissue and blood. Gliomas, especially low-grade, showed above-expected tissue-blood divergence; non-neoplastic patients showed below.

The iRepertoire nested amplicon-rescue multiplex PCR amplified TCR alpha and beta CDR3s from RNA. Each CDR3 protein is one row after TCRdb ran MiXCR on the multiplex PCR reads. This sample has about 410,000 distinct CDR3 sequences, with about 40% found just once. This clonotype was detected a few times. Its antigen is unidentified. The CDR3 has 13 residues. The germline V gene has CDR1 LGHDT and CDR2 YNNKEL (reference sequence). V gave up 1 base and J gave up 7 bases, with 10 bases separating them. The sequencing input was glioma tissue, nonneoplastic brain tissue, or PBMCs (not recorded which). The chain employs TRBV3-1 and TRBJ1-2; D remains unclear. The sequence was collected from a human donor with low-grade glioma or glioblastoma, undergoing nonglioma brain surgery, or in good health (not recorded which). The CDR3 here is CASSQGFGRGYTF. CDR3 nucleotide sequence: TGTGCCAGCAGCCAAGGCTTCGGGCGTGGCTACACCTTC.